This T cell receptor beta chain was profiled in a study of blood T cell repertoires in COVID-19. Study in general: Specimens from acute and convalescent COVID-19 originated in the United States, Italy and Spain. From T cells, B-cell-depleted T cells, or PBMCs came the material, which was cDNA or gDNA.

Germline CDR1 and CDR2: MDHEN and SYDVKM. V shed 7 bases, J shed 0 bases, and the junction held 9 bases outside the gene matches. The CDR3 is 15 residues long. The authors' processing: Quantification of nucleated cells was approximated via reference gene primer amplification. Assay used: immunoSEQ multiplex PCR; TCRdb lists only in-frame clones, some missing. Clonal size and the V and J genes are those of that table, whereas D and trimming came from the DNA. Of 340,000 or so clones detected, around 90% appear once; the ten largest clones hold 1%. The receptor was isolated from a man aged 50 to 59 with active or convalescent COVID-19. The rearrangement links TRBV28 to TRBJ2-7; 7 nucleotides line up with TRBD2. Sequenced sample: peripheral blood. CDR3 DNA sequence: TGTGCCAGCATCTCCCCGGGGGGTAACTCCTACGAGCAGTACTTC. Translated: CASISPGGNSYEQYF. Full variable domain (remainder filled in from reference TRBV28 and TRBJ2-7): DVKVTQSSRYLVKRTGEKVFLECVQDMDHENMFWYRQDPGLGLRLIYFSYDVKMKEKGDIPEGYSVSREKKERFSLILESASTNQTSMYLCASISPGGNSYEQYFGPGTRLTVT.